The 29 T cell receptor delta chains below all came from one sample that was sequenced in a study of gamma-delta chains in newborns, infants, children (dated by TCRdb to 2018 to 2020). Sequencing took place on an Illumina MiSeq. TCRdb reprocessed the public reads with the caller CATT; rows with the same DNA were merged afterwards. The sample data list around 11,000 delta-chain clones, and around 3.5% of these were observed just once. The ten biggest clones cover 7.5% to 9.5% of the sample. Sequences were obtained from blood. All receptors come from a child who was a newborn, infant or young child, either healthy, febrile or measles-vaccinated (not recorded which).

This clone was observed a few times. V is TRDV2 and J is TRDJ2; TRDD3 matches 12 bases. CDR1 and CDR2 (germline): GEAIGNYY, EKD. This CDR3 comprises 18 residues. V shed 3 bases and J 0 bases; nucleotides not matched to a gene: 7. The CDR3 is CACDVLGDTAALTAQLFF. The CDR3 coding sequence is TGTGCCTGTGACGTCCTGGGGGATACGGCTGCTTTGACAGCACAACTCTTCTTT.

This clone has only a few counts. The chain combines TRDV1 with TRDJ1; D is uncertain. The CDR3 runs to 15 residues. Looked up from germline, CDR1 is TSWWSYY and CDR2 is QGS. Trimming pared 2 bases from V and 5 bases from J, leaving 15 bases between. The CDR3: CALGEMTPGWDKLIF. The CDR3 region has the DNA TGTGCTCTTGGGGAAATGACGCCTGGTTGGGATAAACTCATCTTT.

CDR3: CALGDGLGIRGTDKLIF. CDR3 nucleotides: TGTGCTCTTGGGGATGGGCTGGGGATACGTGGGACCGATAAACTCATCTTT. This chain joins TRDV1 and TRDJ1; 9 bases fit TRDD3. Germline-derived CDR1 and CDR2 are TSWWSYY and QGS. V was pared by 3 bases and J by 2 bases, with 10 bases of the junction left unmatched. The CDR3 is made up of 17 amino acids.

This clone turned up a few times. The rearrangement uses TRDV1 and TRDJ1; 9 bases map to TRDD3. J was trimmed by 3 bases and V by 0 bases; bases with no gene match: 29. Germline CDR1 is TSWWSYY and CDR2 is QGS. The CDR3 consists of 24 residues. CDR3 nucleotides: TGTGCTCTTGGGGAACTAGCCAGCCTCCCCGCAGGGTACTGGGGGACCCAGGGACCCGATAAACTCATCTTT. Encoded protein: CALGELASLPAGYWGTQGPDKLIF.

This clone was detected a few times. One end of the junction is discordant with germline, which a read error may explain. At the DNA level, this CDR3 is encoded by other sequences in the same sample as well. CDR3 region: CALGEDSPPMGDTSDKLIF. In DNA, the CDR3 is TGTGCTCTTGGGGAAGATAGTCCCCCGATGGGGGATACGTCCGACAAACTCATCTTT. The gene calls are TRDV1 and TRDJ1; TRDD3 aligns across 11 bases. The CDR3 is 19 residues long. Germline V gene lookup returns CDR1 TSWWSYY and CDR2 QGS.

This clone occurred a few times. The germline gene is not matched at one end of the junction; a read error may be the cause. This specimen includes other DNA sequences encoding the same CDR3. V and J are TRDV1 and TRDJ1; TRDD3 matches at 8 bases. Per the germline V gene, CDR1 is TSWWSYY and CDR2 is QGS. The CDR3 sequence is 19 residues long. CDR3 bases: TGTGCTCTCGGGGTACATTTTTCTCGAATACTGGGGGACACCGATAAACTCATCTTT. Its protein is CALGVHFSRILGDTDKLIF.

Of note for this clone: Other DNA variants within this sample encode the same CDR3. The CDR3 is CALGEFLGWGIVTDKLIF. The CDR3 DNA reads as TGTGCTCTTGGGGAATTCCTGGGATGGGGGATAGTTACCGATAAACTCATCTTT. The rearrangement joins TRDV1 to TRDJ1; TRDD3 aligns across 9 bases. This CDR3 comprises 18 residues. With V trimmed by 2 bases and J by 2 bases, 12 bases remained unmatched. CDR1 is TSWWSYY, CDR2 QGS, per germline.

This clone was counted only a few times. The J gene is TRDJ1, the V gene TRDV1, with 10 bases aligning to TRDD3. This CDR3 region has 20 residues. V was pared by 1 base and J by 3 bases, with 17 bases of the junction left unmatched. The germline V gene encodes CDR1 TSWWSYY and CDR2 QGS. Written as DNA, the CDR3 is TGTGCTCTTGGGGAACGCATGCAGGGGGTCGGTGGGGGATACCCCGATAAACTCATCTTT. This codes for CALGERMQGVGGGYPDKLIF.

The chain links TRDV2 to TRDJ1; 13 nucleotides match TRDD3. CDR1 and CDR2 (germline): GEAIGNYY, EKD. The CDR3 runs to 19 residues. The trim removed 3 bases at V and 0 bases at J, leaving 12 bases unmatched. This CDR3 reads CACDSILGDTGTYTDKLIF. CDR3 in DNA: TGTGCCTGTGACTCAATACTGGGGGATACGGGAACGTACACCGATAAACTCATCTTT.

As for this clone: One end of the junction is discordant with germline, which a read error may explain. The chain uses TRDV3 and TRDJ1; 9 bases align to TRDD3. The CDR3 covers 19 residues. From germline, CDR1 is TVYSNPD and CDR2 GDNSRS (reference sequence). The CDR3 bases are TGTGCCTTTACCGACTGGGGGAGCCCCCAACTCATGTACACCGATAAACCCATCTTT. Translating gives CAFTDWGSPQLMYTDKPIF.

This clone was counted a few times. The identical CDR3 is also encoded by other nucleotide sequences in the sample. The chain is built from TRDV1 and TRDJ1, with TRDD3 matching 9 bases. With V trimmed by 5 bases and J by 0 bases, 25 bases remained unmatched. Germline CDR1 is TSWWSYY and CDR2 is QGS. The CDR3 has 22 residues. In DNA form, the CDR3 reads TGTGCTCTTGGGAACCCCACCCCCCACCGCCTTAGCTGGGGGATGTACACCGATAAACTCATCTTT. Translation: CALGNPTPHRLSWGMYTDKLIF.

This clone was observed a handful of times. This CDR3 is also generated by other DNA sequences in the sample. The J gene is TRDJ1, the V gene TRDV1; 10 bases line up with TRDD3. V shed 5 bases, J shed 9 bases, and the junction held 36 bases outside the gene matches. This CDR3 has 23 residues. Germline CDR1 and CDR2: TSWWSYY and QGS. CDR3 nucleotides: TGTGCTCTTGGGAACCGCAAATGGTCCCCATCGAATTCTTCCCACTGGGGGATGGTGCAACTCATCTTT. Protein product: CALGNRKWSPSNSSHWGMVQLIF.

This chain uses TRDV1 with TRDJ1, with TRDD2 matching over 7 bases. This CDR3 is 18 amino acids long. The junction had 15 bases not matched to a gene; V was cut back by 5 bases and J by 0 bases. CDR1 and CDR2 (germline): TSWWSYY, QGS. The CDR3 region has the DNA TGTGCTCTTGGGAGCCAAGGTCCTTCCTGGCCCTACACCGATAAACTCATCTTT. Amino acid sequence: CALGSQGPSWPYTDKLIF.

This clone showed up just a few times. The chain couples TRDV3 to TRDJ1; TRDD3 agrees at 8 bases. J gave up 2 bases and V 2 bases, and 13 bases lay outside the gene matches. The CDR3 has 16 amino acids. Per germline, CDR1 TVYSNPD and CDR2 GDNSRS (reference sequence). The CDR3 coding sequence is TGTGCCTTTCCTAAGTTGTCTGGGGGAGAAACCGATAAACTCATCTTT. It yields the protein CAFPKLSGGETDKLIF.

The rearrangement uses TRDV1 and TRDJ1; 10 nucleotides match TRDD3. Germline V lookup: CDR1 TSWWSYY, CDR2 QGS. Trimming at V came to 2 bases and at J to 0 bases, leaving 6 bases not matched to a gene. The CDR3 is made up of 17 amino acids. Here the CDR3 DNA reads TGTGCTCTTGGGGAAAGGGGGATACGCGATTACACCGATAAACTCATCTTT. Protein product: CALGERGIRDYTDKLIF.

This clone is deemed medium-sized. V is TRDV2 and J is TRDJ3; TRDD3 matches 10 bases. J gave up 0 bases and V 0 bases, and 7 bases lay outside the gene matches. CDR3 length: 20 residues. Looked up from germline, CDR1 is GEAIGNYY and CDR2 is EKD. CDR3 amino acids: CACDTVLGDSSSWDTRQMFF. The CDR3 DNA sequence: TGTGCCTGTGACACCGTACTGGGGGATTCGAGCTCCTGGGACACCCGACAGATGTTTTTC.

The V gene is TRDV1, the J gene TRDJ1, with D tentatively TRDD2 (5 bases). The CDR3 totals 18 residues. V lost 1 base, J lost 0 bases, and 18 bases lay in between. Germline V gives CDR1 TSWWSYY, CDR2 QGS. DNA of the CDR3: TGTGCTCTTGGGGAACCGACTTCCGAAGATAGGTACACCGATAAACTCATCTTT. Protein product: CALGEPTSEDRYTDKLIF.

In this sample, this clone turned up a few times. Distinct nucleotide sequences in the sample also encode this CDR3. Here the CDR3 DNA reads TGTGCCTGTGACAAAGTGGGTCGCACAGCACAACTCTTCTTT. Translated: CACDKVGRTAQLFF. The chain couples TRDV2 to TRDJ2; D is undetermined. The germline V gene has CDR1 GEAIGNYY and CDR2 EKD. This CDR3 is built from 14 residues. V was shortened by 2 bases and J by 5 bases, with 11 bases between the two germline ends.

On this clone itself: This likely came from a read error, as a far larger clone is one base away. Other DNA sequences within the sample encode an identical CDR3. The genes are TRDV2 and TRDJ1, with unresolved D. The CDR3 contains 15 residues. Germline assignment: CDR1 GEAIGNYY and CDR2 EKD. The CDR3 here is CACDTIGRRADKLIF. CDR3 in DNA: TGTGCCTGTGACACAATCGGGAGAAGGGCCGATAAACTAATCTTT.

About this clone itself: The likely explanation is a read error, given a far larger clone one base away. Other DNA sequences from this sample encode an identical CDR3 as well. This rearrangement joins TRDV2 to TRDJ1; possibly TRDD3 for D (6 bases). The V gene's germline CDR1 is GEAIGNYY and CDR2 EKD. The CDR3 runs to 14 residues. The CDR3 loop reads CACDPLGGTDKLIF. CDR3 coding DNA: TGTGCCTGTGACCCGTTGGGGGGAACCGACAAACTCATCTTT.

The J gene was identified as TRDJ1, and no V gene was called; TRDD3 was called by the table and not checked on the DNA. The CDR3 has 20 amino acids. The CDR3 DNA sequence: TGTGCTCTTGGGGTCCCCCGGCCTTCCCACGCCCGGGTGGGGGCCTGGAAACTCATCTTT. Protein sequence: CALGVPRPSHARVGAWKLIF.

In this sample, this clone turned up a few times. This chain connects TRDV1 to TRDJ1; 9 nucleotides align to TRDD3. The length of the CDR3 is 24 residues. CDR1 and CDR2 (germline): TSWWSYY, QGS. Trimming cost V 0 bases and J 0 bases; bases outside gene matches: 26. CDR3 in amino acids: CALGELGSSSYLYWGTSYTDKLIF. The CDR3 DNA sequence: TGTGCTCTTGGGGAACTAGGGTCGAGTTCCTACCTGTACTGGGGGACCTCTTACACCGATAAACTCATCTTT.

This clone was detected a few times. The likely explanation is a read error, given a far larger clone one base away. This chain connects TRDV2 to TRDJ1, with TRDD3 identical over 9 bases. The CDR3 totals 18 residues. The trim removed 3 bases at V and 7 bases at J, leaving 20 bases unmatched. Germline V gene sequence: CDR1 GEAIGNYY, CDR2 EKD. DNA of the CDR3: TGTGCCTGTGACGCTATTCCACCGCATACTGGGGGAAGTAGTAAACTCATCTTT. Translation: CACDAIPPHTGGSSKLIF.

This clone came up a few times. The likely explanation is a read error, given a far larger clone one base away. Additional DNA sequences in this sample encode the identical CDR3. This chain links TRDV2 with TRDJ1, with a tentative D call TRDD1 (5 bases). The V gene's germline CDR1 is GEAIGNYY and CDR2 EKD. The CDR3 has 18 residues. Here the CDR3 DNA reads TGTGCCTGTGACACTCTCGGAAATGCTAGACCTGACACCGATAAACTCATCTTC. This encodes CACDTLGNARPDTDKLIF.

This chain connects TRDV1 to TRDJ4, with no clear D. CDR3 length equals 17 residues. Trimming stripped 2 bases from V and 0 bases from J, with 19 bases between. Germline CDR1 reads TSWWSYY; CDR2 reads QGS. CDR3 sequence: CALGENRYRLYSRPLIF. The CDR3 DNA reads TGTGCTCTTGGGGAAAACCGTTATAGACTGTATTCCAGACCCCTGATCTTT.

This clone is medium-sized within its sample. The V call is TRDV2, the J call TRDJ3; the D gene is possibly TRDD3 (5 bases). V was clipped by 0 bases and J by 6 bases, with 8 bases between them. CDR1 GEAIGNYY and CDR2 EKD come from the germline V gene. The CDR3 sequence is 15 residues long. The CDR3 spells CACDTVGEDTRQMFF. The CDR3 nucleotides read TGTGCCTGTGACACCGTTGGGGAGGACACCCGACAGATGTTTTTC.

This clone has only a few counts. The rearrangement uses TRDV2 and TRDJ1; no firm D call. V was clipped by 0 bases and J by 3 bases, with 10 bases between them. Germline loops: CDR1 GEAIGNYY, CDR2 EKD. CDR3 length equals 14 residues. The CDR3 loop is CACDTLVTPDKLIF. The CDR3 DNA reads TGTGCCTGTGACACCCTCGTGACTCCCGATAAACTCATCTTT.

The V gene is TRDV1, the J gene TRDJ1, with D unclear. This CDR3 is 15 amino acids long. V dropped 2 bases and J dropped 1 base, with 11 bases sitting between them. Germline CDR1 and CDR2: TSWWSYY and QGS. CDR3 loop: CALGEFRYFTDKLIF. CDR3 nucleotide sequence: TGTGCTCTTGGGGAATTCCGCTACTTCACCGATAAACTCATCTTT.

Notes on this clone: For this DNA, TCRdb reports the protein of a much larger clone, which diverges at residue 6, most likely from a read error; the protein presented here is translated directly from the DNA. The chain couples TRDV2 to TRDJ2; 9 bases are shared with TRDD3. Unmatched junction bases numbered 10, after V lost 3 bases and J lost 0 bases. This CDR3 has 18 amino acids. In germline, CDR1 is GEAIGNYY, CDR2 EKD. In nucleotides, the CDR3 is TGTGCCTGTGACTCCACCTTTTTGGGGGATACTTTGACAGCACAACTCTTCTTT. It translates to CACDSTFLGDTLTAQLFF.